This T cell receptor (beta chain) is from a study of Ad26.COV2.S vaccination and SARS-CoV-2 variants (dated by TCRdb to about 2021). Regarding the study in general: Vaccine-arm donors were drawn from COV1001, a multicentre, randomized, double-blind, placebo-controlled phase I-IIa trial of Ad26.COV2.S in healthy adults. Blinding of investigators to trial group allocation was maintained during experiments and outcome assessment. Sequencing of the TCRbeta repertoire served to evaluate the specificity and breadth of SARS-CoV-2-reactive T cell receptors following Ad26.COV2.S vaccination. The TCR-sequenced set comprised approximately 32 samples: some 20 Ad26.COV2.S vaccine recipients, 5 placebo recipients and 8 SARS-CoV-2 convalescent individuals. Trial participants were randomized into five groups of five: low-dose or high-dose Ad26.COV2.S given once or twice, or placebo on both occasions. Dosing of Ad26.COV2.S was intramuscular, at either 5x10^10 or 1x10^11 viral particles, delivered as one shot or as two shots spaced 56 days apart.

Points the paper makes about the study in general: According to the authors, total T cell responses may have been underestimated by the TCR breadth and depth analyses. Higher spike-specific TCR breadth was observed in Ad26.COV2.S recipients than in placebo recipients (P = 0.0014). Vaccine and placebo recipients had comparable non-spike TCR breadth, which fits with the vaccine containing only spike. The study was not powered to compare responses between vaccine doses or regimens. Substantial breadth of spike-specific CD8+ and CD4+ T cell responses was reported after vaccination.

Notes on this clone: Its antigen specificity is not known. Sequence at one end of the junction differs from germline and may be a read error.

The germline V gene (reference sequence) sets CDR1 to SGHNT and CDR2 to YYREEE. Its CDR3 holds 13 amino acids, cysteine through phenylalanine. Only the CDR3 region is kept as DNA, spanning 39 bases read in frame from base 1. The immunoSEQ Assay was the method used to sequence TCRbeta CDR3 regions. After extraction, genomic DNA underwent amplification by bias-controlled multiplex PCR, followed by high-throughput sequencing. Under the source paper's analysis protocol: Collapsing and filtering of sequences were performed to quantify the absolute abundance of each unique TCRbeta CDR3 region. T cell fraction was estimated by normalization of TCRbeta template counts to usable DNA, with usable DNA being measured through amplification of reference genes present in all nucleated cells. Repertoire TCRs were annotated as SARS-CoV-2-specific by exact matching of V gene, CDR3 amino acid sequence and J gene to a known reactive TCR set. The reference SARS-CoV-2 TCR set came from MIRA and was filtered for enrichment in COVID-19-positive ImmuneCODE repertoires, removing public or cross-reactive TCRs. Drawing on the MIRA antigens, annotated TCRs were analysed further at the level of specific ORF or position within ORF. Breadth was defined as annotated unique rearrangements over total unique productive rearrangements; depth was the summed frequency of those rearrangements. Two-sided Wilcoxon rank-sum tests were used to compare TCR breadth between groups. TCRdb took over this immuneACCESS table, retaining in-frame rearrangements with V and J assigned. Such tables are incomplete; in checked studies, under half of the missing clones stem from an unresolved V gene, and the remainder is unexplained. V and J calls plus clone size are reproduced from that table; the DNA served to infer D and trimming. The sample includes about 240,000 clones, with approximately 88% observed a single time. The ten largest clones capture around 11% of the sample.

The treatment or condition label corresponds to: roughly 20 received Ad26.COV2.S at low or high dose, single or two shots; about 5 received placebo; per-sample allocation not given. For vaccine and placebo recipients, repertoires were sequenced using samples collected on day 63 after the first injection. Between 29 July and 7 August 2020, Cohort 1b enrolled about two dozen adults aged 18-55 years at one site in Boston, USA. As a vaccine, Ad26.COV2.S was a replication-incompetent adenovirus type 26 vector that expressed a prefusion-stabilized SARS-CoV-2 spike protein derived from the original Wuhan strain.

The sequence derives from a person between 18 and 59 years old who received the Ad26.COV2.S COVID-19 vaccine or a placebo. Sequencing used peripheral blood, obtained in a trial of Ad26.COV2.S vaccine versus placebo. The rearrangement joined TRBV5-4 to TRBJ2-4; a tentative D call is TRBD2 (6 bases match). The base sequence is TGTGCCAGCAGCTTGGGGAGGGCGGACCCCAGTGAATTC. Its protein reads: CASSLGRADPSEF.